The 16 T cell receptor beta chains presented below share a single source sample, sequenced in a study of blood T cell repertoires in COVID-19. Assay: immunoSEQ multiplex PCR; the TCRdb copy retains only in-frame clones and omits some. The data contain about 190,000 clones, around 90% of them singletons. Source material: peripheral blood. These receptors were obtained from a man aged 45 to 65 with acute or convalescent COVID-19.

The V gene is TRBV6-5, the J gene TRBJ2-5; 7 bases line up with TRBD2. The CDR3 length is 14 residues. The J segment lost 3 bases and the V segment lost 5 bases, leaving 6 bases of the junction unmatched. Germline V gives CDR1 MNHEY, CDR2 SVGAGI. CDR3 residues: CASSRREWEETQYF. The CDR3 nucleotides are TGTGCCAGCAGTCGGCGGGAGTGGGAAGAGACCCAGTACTTC.

The chain has TRBV19 and TRBJ1-4, with D maybe TRBD1 (5 bases). This CDR3 contains 15 residues. CDR1 is LNHDA, CDR2 SQIVND, per germline (reference sequence). V shed 5 bases and J shed 0 bases, with 10 bases lying between them. The CDR3 bases are TGTGCCAGTAGTCAGGGCCCCGCAACTAATGAAAAACTGTTTTTT. Amino acid sequence: CASSQGPATNEKLFF.

This rearrangement joins TRBV25-1 to TRBJ1-4, with 11 nucleotides matching TRBD1. CDR3 length equals 15 residues. Losses at the gene ends were 5 bases for V and 6 bases for J; bases not matched to a gene: 5. Germline V gene lookup returns CDR1 MGHDK and CDR2 SYGVNS. The CDR3 nucleotides are TGTGCCAGCAGTCCCCGGACAGGGGGCGATGAAAAACTGTTTTTT. Encoded protein: CASSPRTGGDEKLFF.

J is TRBJ2-7 and V is TRBV7-8; possibly TRBD2 for D (7 bases). The CDR3 covers 16 residues. V was clipped by 5 bases and J by 1 base, with 18 bases between them. The germline gives CDR1 SGHVS, CDR2 FQNEAQ. CDR3 sequence reads: CASSPTGGGGSYEQYV. The CDR3 DNA reads as TGTGCCAGCAGCCCTACCGGAGGGGGGGGTTCCTACGAGCAGTACGTC.

J is TRBJ2-4 and V is TRBV7-2; D may be TRBD2 (5 bases). The CDR3 is made up of 14 amino acids. V was shortened by 10 bases and J by 3 bases, with 16 bases between the two germline ends. The germline CDR1 and CDR2 sequences are SGHTA and FQGNSA. The CDR3, as DNA: TGTGCCACAACTACAGCGGAGATCAAAAACATTCAGTACTTC. This sequence encodes CATTTAEIKNIQYF.

The chain links TRBV6-2 or TRBV6-3 to TRBJ2-2, with 12 bases that match TRBD2. The germline CDR1 and CDR2 sequences are MNHEY and SVGEGT. The CDR3 contains 18 residues. V shed 4 bases and J 6 bases; nucleotides not matched to a gene: 12. The CDR3 nucleotides are TGTGCCAGCAGTTGGGCTAGCGGGGGGGCCCGTCATCCCGGGGAGCTGTTTTTT. Protein product: CASSWASGGARHPGELFF.

About this clone itself: The junction departs from germline at one end; a sequencing error may be responsible. The rearrangement joins TRBV7-9 to TRBJ2-6; 12 bases agree with TRBD1. Germline lookup yields CDR1 SEHNR and CDR2 FQNEAQ (reference sequence). CDR3 length: 18 residues. CDR3 in amino acids: CASSLAGTGGAGANVLTF. The CDR3 DNA sequence: TGTGCCAGCAGTTTAGCCGGGACAGGGGGCGCCGGGGCCAACGTCCTGACTTTC.

The V and J genes are TRBV10-3 and TRBJ2-1; TRBD2 aligns across 8 bases. V shed 6 bases and J 8 bases; nucleotides not matched to a gene: 9. CDR3 length: 14 residues. The germline V gene encodes CDR1 ENHRY and CDR2 SYGVKD. The CDR3 is CAIRPGTRGDEQFF. The CDR3 DNA follows: TGTGCCATCAGACCCGGGACTAGAGGGGATGAGCAGTTCTTC.

V and J are TRBV19 and TRBJ2-7, with 11 positions matching TRBD2. The CDR3 is 14 residues long. After removal of 5 bases from V and 1 base from J, the junction contained 1 base not matched to a gene. In germline, CDR1 is LNHDA, CDR2 SQIVND (reference sequence). The CDR3 DNA reads as TGTGCCAGTAGTCCTAGCGGGAGGTCCTACGAGCAGTACTTC. Protein: CASSPSGRSYEQYF.

The rearrangement links TRBV7-2 to TRBJ2-1; no reliable D call. With 2 bases removed from V and 6 bases from J, the gap between germline ends came to 8 bases. This CDR3 is built from 13 residues. The germline CDR1 and CDR2 sequences are SGHTA and FQGNSA. CDR3 loop: CASSLIGGNEQFF. The CDR3 nucleotides are TGTGCCAGCAGCTTAATTGGCGGCAATGAGCAGTTCTTC.

The J gene is TRBJ2-2, the V gene TRBV19; 8 bases map to TRBD2. Germline loops: CDR1 LNHDA, CDR2 SQIVND (reference sequence). Trimming removed 9 bases from V and 5 bases from J; junction bases left unmatched: 17. This CDR3 has 17 residues. CDR3 loop: CASTVLGGGLGTGELFF. The CDR3 DNA reads as TGTGCCAGCACAGTCCTCGGGGGGGGCCTCGGTACCGGGGAGCTGTTTTTT. Drawing the rest from reference TRBV19 and TRBJ2-2, the complete variable domain is DGGITQSPKYLFRKEGQNVTLSCEQNLNHDAMYWYRQDPGQGLRLIYYSQIVNDFQKGDIAEGYSVSREKKESFPLTVTSAQKNPTAFYLCASTVLGGGLGTGELFFGEGSRLTVL.

The V gene is TRBV19, the J gene TRBJ2-7; D gene ambiguous. The V gene's germline CDR1 is LNHDA and CDR2 SQIVND (reference sequence). The CDR3 runs 14 residues. Deletions cut 5 bases from V and 2 bases from J, with 13 bases between. The CDR3 spells CASSPLGGTYEQYF. In DNA, the CDR3 is TGTGCCAGTAGTCCTCTAGGCGGAACCTACGAGCAGTACTTC.

This clone showed up just a few times. This rearrangement joins TRBV10-1 to TRBJ2-1, with 7 bases aligning to TRBD2. J lost 9 bases, V lost 2 bases, and 4 bases had no gene match. The CDR3 totals 13 residues. Germline CDR1 reads WNHNN; CDR2 reads SYGVQD (reference sequence). Here the CDR3 reads CASSEPPGGEQFF. The CDR3, as DNA: TGCGCCAGCAGTGAGCCCCCGGGGGGTGAGCAGTTCTTC.

The chain recombines TRBV7-2 with TRBJ2-1; D not resolved. The CDR3 is 12 amino acids. Germline loops: CDR1 SGHTA, CDR2 FQGNSA. V was pared by 2 bases and J by 5 bases, with 4 bases between. CDR3 protein: CASSLLHNEQFF. CDR3 DNA: TGTGCCAGCAGCTTACTTCACAATGAGCAGTTCTTC. Variable domain in full (rest from reference TRBV7-2 and TRBJ2-1): GAGVSQSPSNKVTEKGKDVELRCDPISGHTALYWYRQSLGQGLEFLIYFQGNSAPDKSGLPSDRFSAERTGGSVSTLTIQRTQQEDSAVYLCASSLLHNEQFFGPGTRLTVL.

The V call is TRBV15, the J call TRBJ1-5; TRBD1 is a possible D gene (5 bases). V shed 5 bases and J shed 5 bases, with 7 bases lying between them. Germline CDR1 reads LNHNV; CDR2 reads YYDKDF (reference sequence). The CDR3 spans 12 residues. The CDR3 loop reads CATSEQDQPQHF. CDR3 bases: TGTGCCACCAGCGAACAGGATCAGCCCCAGCATTTT.

The chain carries TRBV4-1 and TRBJ1-1; 8 nucleotides line up with TRBD1. Germline V gene sequence: CDR1 MGHRA, CDR2 YSYEKL. The length of the CDR3 is 17 residues. Germline trimming cut 8 bases from V and 1 base from J; bases unmatched to any gene: 15. CDR3 loop: CASGDRGPPFWNTEAFF. The CDR3 bases are TGCGCCAGCGGAGACAGGGGCCCACCGTTTTGGAACACTGAAGCTTTCTTT.